One and the same sample provided the 19 T cell receptor beta chains below, sequenced in a study of shared clonotypes between healthy human individuals. Libraries were prepared by immunoSEQ multiplex PCR; TCRdb keeps only in-frame clonotypes and omits some of them. Of 490,000 or so clones listed, 76% were seen once; the top ten hold over 10%. The sample was PBMCs. These TCRs come from a woman in her thirties or forties in good health. Some clones in this sample may be carry-over from other donors' samples.

This chain connects TRBV30 to TRBJ1-5, with 7 bases aligning to TRBD1. V trimming: 5 bases; J trimming: 4 bases; junction bases outside the gene matches: 5. Looked up from germline, CDR1 is GTSNPN and CDR2 is SVGIG (reference sequence). The CDR3 is 13 amino acids. For the CDR3, the DNA is TGTGCCTGGTCCTCGGGACAGAATCAGCCCCAGCATTTT. Encoded protein: CAWSSGQNQPQHF.

V usage is TRBV7-3 and J usage is TRBJ2-7; TRBD2 aligns across 10 bases. The CDR3 is made up of 14 amino acids. Trimming at V came to 5 bases and at J to 7 bases, leaving 8 bases not matched to a gene. Germline CDR1 reads SGHTA; CDR2 reads FQGTGA. CDR3 in amino acids: CASSRDTSGEEQYF. The CDR3 bases are TGTGCCAGCAGCCGAGACACTAGCGGGGAGGAGCAGTACTTC.

The V and J genes are TRBV9 and TRBJ2-1, with 11 bases that match TRBD2. This CDR3 comprises 16 residues. Germline V gene sequence: CDR1 SGDLS, CDR2 YYNGEE. The junction had 6 bases not matched to a gene; V was cut back by 1 base and J by 6 bases. CDR3 nucleotide sequence: TGTGCCAGCAGCGTAAGGGGGACTAGCGGAGTCAATGAGCAGTTCTTC. It translates to CASSVRGTSGVNEQFF.

V and J are TRBV4-1 and TRBJ2-6; D not certain. CDR1 and CDR2 from the germline V gene are MGHRA and YSYEKL. V shed 0 bases and J shed 0 bases, with 18 bases lying between them. The CDR3 runs to 20 residues. In DNA, the CDR3 is TGCGCCAGCAGCCAAGATATTAGGGTGGCCCACCACTCTGGGGCCAACGTCCTGACTTTC. The encoded protein is CASSQDIRVAHHSGANVLTF.

The gene calls are TRBV9 and TRBJ2-3; the D gene could be TRBD1 or TRBD2 (5 bases each). Germline V gives CDR1 SGDLS, CDR2 YYNGEE. This CDR3 has 15 residues. The ends were cut back, 0 bases at V and 2 bases at J, with 10 bases in the middle. This chain's CDR3 is CASSVAGPLTDTQYF. The CDR3 DNA reads as TGTGCCAGCAGCGTAGCGGGACCACTCACAGATACGCAGTATTTT.

This chain joins TRBV7-9 and TRBJ2-5; 8 bases agree with TRBD1. Germline values: CDR1 SEHNR, CDR2 FQNEAQ (reference sequence). There are 16 residues in the CDR3. V shed 5 bases and J 4 bases; nucleotides not matched to a gene: 12. The CDR3 spells CASSPWTGIGTETQYF. DNA of the CDR3: TGTGCCAGCAGCCCCTGGACAGGGATCGGTACAGAGACCCAGTACTTC.

The chain employs TRBV30 and TRBJ2-1; 8 nucleotides align to TRBD2. CDR1 GTSNPN and CDR2 SVGIG come from the germline V gene (reference sequence). CDR3 length: 19 residues. Trimming took 0 bases from V and 3 from J; bases not matched to a gene: 16. In DNA form, the CDR3 reads TGTGCCTGGAGTGTACCCGAGCGGGAGACCCGCTACGGCTACAATGAGCAGTTCTTC. Translation: CAWSVPERETRYGYNEQFF.

CDR3 amino acids: CASSPVGRGGNQPQHF. CDR3 nucleotide sequence: TGTGCCAGCAGCCCTGTAGGTCGTGGCGGGAATCAGCCCCAGCATTTT. V and J are TRBV28 and TRBJ1-5; no definite D call. Germline V gene lookup returns CDR1 MDHEN and CDR2 SYDVKM. The CDR3 contains 16 residues. Trimming removed 6 bases from V and 4 bases from J, with 19 bases in between.

The chain carries TRBV9 and TRBJ2-1; 13 bases map to TRBD2. The germline V gene has CDR1 SGDLS and CDR2 YYNGEE. The CDR3 runs to 20 residues. V lost 3 bases and J lost 2; bases outside the gene matches: 14. The CDR3 loop reads CASSGRRRTSGSTTYNEQFF. The CDR3 coding sequence is TGTGCCAGCAGCGGTCGGAGGAGGACTAGCGGGAGTACGACCTACAATGAGCAGTTCTTC.

The J gene is TRBJ2-3, the V gene TRBV28; 10 bases are shared with TRBD1. V shed 8 bases, J shed 3 bases, and the junction held 8 bases outside the gene matches. Per the germline V gene, CDR1 is MDHEN and CDR2 is SYDVKM. The CDR3 length is 15 residues. This chain's CDR3 is CASVRPGQGTDTQYF. CDR3 bases: TGTGCCAGCGTGAGACCGGGACAGGGGACAGATACGCAGTATTTT.

Turning to this clone: A much larger clone differs by one base, so this may be a read error. The chain carries TRBV29-1 and TRBJ2-7, with 8 bases fitting TRBD2. The CDR3 loop spans 14 amino acids. Per germline, CDR1 SQVTM and CDR2 ANQGSEA. The CDR3 reads CGYSAGLGDYEQYF. CDR3 sequence (DNA): TGCGGCTACTCGGCGGGACTAGGGGACTACGAGCAGTACTTC.

This clone occurred a few times. The V call is TRBV5-1, the J call TRBJ2-3; 7 bases fit TRBD2. The CDR3 extends over 15 amino acids. Germline-derived CDR1 and CDR2 are SGHRS and YFSETQ. Trimming removed 1 base from V and 2 bases from J; junction bases left unmatched: 4. The CDR3 region has the DNA TGCGCCAGCAGCTTGATTGCGGGAGCCACAGATACGCAGTATTTT. It is translated as CASSLIAGATDTQYF. Drawing the rest from reference TRBV5-1 and TRBJ2-3, the complete variable domain is KAGVTQTPRYLIKTRGQQVTLSCSPISGHRSVSWYQQTPGQGLQFLFEYFSETQRNKGNFPGRFSGRQFSNSRSEMNVSTLELGDSALYLCASSLIAGATDTQYFGPGTRLTVL.

Here the CDR3 reads CAWKLAGDYNEQFF. The DNA of the CDR3 is TGTGCCTGGAAGCTAGCGGGGGACTATAATGAGCAGTTCTTC. The V and J genes are TRBV30 and TRBJ2-1; 10 nucleotides agree with TRBD2. The germline gives CDR1 GTSNPN, CDR2 SVGIG (reference sequence). The V gene end was trimmed by 4 bases and the J gene end by 7 bases; junction bases not matched to a gene: 7. CDR3 length equals 14 residues.

This chain's CDR3 is CASSRPRALSYEQYF. In nucleotides, the CDR3 is TGTGCCAGCAGCCGACCGAGGGCACTCTCCTACGAGCAGTACTTC. V and J are TRBV21-1 and TRBJ2-7; the tabulated D call, TRBD2, remains unverified against the DNA. TRBV21-1 is a pseudogene. The CDR3 is 15 amino acids.

The chain combines TRBV4-3 with TRBJ2-7; 10 bases match TRBD2. This CDR3 spans 17 amino acids. Trimming removed 4 bases from V and 5 bases from J; junction bases left unmatched: 14. The V gene's germline CDR1 is LGHNA and CDR2 YSLEER. The CDR3 sequence: CASSRRLAGGLPNEQYF. In nucleotides, the CDR3 is TGCGCCAGCAGCCGGCGCTTAGCGGGAGGCCTACCTAACGAGCAGTACTTC.

This chain joins TRBV7-7 and TRBJ1-5; D unresolved. Germline-derived CDR1 and CDR2 are SSHAT and FNYEAQ (reference sequence). The germline V and J ends were trimmed by 1 base and 9 bases, with 22 bases remaining between them. There are 17 residues in the CDR3. CDR3 protein: CASSLERCPDHPRPQHF. In DNA form, the CDR3 reads TGTGCCAGCAGCTTAGAGAGGTGTCCCGACCACCCAAGGCCCCAGCATTTT.

Concerning this clone: The sample carries other DNA sequences with the same CDR3. The CDR3 coding sequence is TGTGCCATCAGCGGGGACTCCGGGGAGCAGTACTTC. Protein sequence: CAISGDSGEQYF. This chain links TRBV10-3 with TRBJ2-7; a possible D gene is TRBD2 (6 bases). The CDR3 runs to 12 residues. Between the trimmed V and J ends, which lost 6 bases and 7 bases, there was a span of 13 bases. The germline V gene has CDR1 ENHRY and CDR2 SYGVKD.

The CDR3 coding sequence is TGTGCCAGCAGCTCCACGCCGGGACAGTCAATAGAGACCCAGTACTTC. Its protein product is CASSSTPGQSIETQYF. The J gene is TRBJ2-5, the V gene TRBV7-8, with 7 bases fitting TRBD1. The CDR3 length is 16 residues. V was pared by 4 bases and J by 4 bases, with 12 bases of the junction left unmatched. Germline V gives CDR1 SGHVS, CDR2 FQNEAQ.

The V gene is TRBV5-1, the J gene TRBJ2-2; D is unclear. The CDR3 runs 14 residues. From germline, CDR1 is SGHRS and CDR2 YFSETQ. Trimming removed 0 bases from V and 1 base from J, with 4 bases in between. This chain's CDR3 is CASSLGQNTGELFF. Written as DNA, the CDR3 is TGCGCCAGCAGCTTGGGACAGAACACCGGGGAGCTGTTTTTT.